Given below is one T cell receptor (beta chain) in context. Original data processing: Amplification of reference gene primers was used by the study to estimate nucleated cell counts. Generated by immunoSEQ multiplex PCR, the TCRdb table keeps only in-frame clones and is missing some. The V and J calls and the clone size are those of that table, but D and trimming were determined from the DNA. The table includes nearly 300,000 clones, 84% detected once. Trimming removed 5 bases from V and 6 bases from J, with 20 bases in between. This CDR3 has 16 amino acids. Germline V gene data show CDR1 as MDHEN and CDR2 as SYDVKM. The data were taken from a study of blood T cell repertoires in COVID-19. Study-level background: Donors in the United States, Italy and Spain gave samples during acute or convalescent COVID-19. T cells, B-cell-depleted T cells, or PBMCs provided the cDNA or gDNA that served as material.

The Seattle site enrolled patients during active infection and followed them longitudinally. Sequencing was done on a sample of peripheral blood. The TCR sequence derives from a human donor with COVID-19, enrolled during active disease. The donor label of this sample is uncertain. The chain combines TRBV28 with TRBJ2-4; tentative D call: TRBD1 (6 bases). Here the CDR3 DNA reads TGTGCCAGCAGTCGACGGGACAACGTAATGAGAAACATTCAGTACTTC. As protein: CASSRRDNVMRNIQYF.